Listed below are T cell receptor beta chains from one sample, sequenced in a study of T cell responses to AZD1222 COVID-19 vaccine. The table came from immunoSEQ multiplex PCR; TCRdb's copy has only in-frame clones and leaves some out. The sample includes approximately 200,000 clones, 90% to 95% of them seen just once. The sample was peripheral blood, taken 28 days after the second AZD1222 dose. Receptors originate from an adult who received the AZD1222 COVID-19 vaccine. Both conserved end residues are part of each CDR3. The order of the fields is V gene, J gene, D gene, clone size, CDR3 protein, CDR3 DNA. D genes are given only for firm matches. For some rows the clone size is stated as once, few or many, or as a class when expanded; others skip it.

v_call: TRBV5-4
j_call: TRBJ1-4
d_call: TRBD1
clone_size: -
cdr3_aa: CASSYDAGGPEKLFF
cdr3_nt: TGTGCCAGCAGCTACGACGCAGGGGGGCCTGAAAAACTGTTTTTT

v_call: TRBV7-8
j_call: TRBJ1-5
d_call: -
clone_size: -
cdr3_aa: CASSLDEEQPQHF
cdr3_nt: TGTGCCAGCAGCTTAGATGAAGAACAGCCCCAGCATTTT

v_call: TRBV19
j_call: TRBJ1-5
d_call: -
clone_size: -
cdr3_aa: CASSLGGYNQPQHF
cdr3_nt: TGTGCCAGTAGCCTGGGGGGATACAATCAGCCCCAGCATTTT

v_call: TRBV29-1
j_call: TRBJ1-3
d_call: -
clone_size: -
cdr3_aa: CSAAGERAAIYF
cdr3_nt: TGCAGCGCTGCAGGGGAAAGGGCCGCCATATATTTT

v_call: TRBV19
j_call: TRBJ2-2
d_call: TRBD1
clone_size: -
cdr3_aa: CASSIPGQGSTGELFF
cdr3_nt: TGTGCCAGTAGTATCCCTGGACAGGGGTCGACCGGGGAGCTGTTTTTT

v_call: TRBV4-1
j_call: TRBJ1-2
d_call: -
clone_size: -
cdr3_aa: CASSQGQDFYTF
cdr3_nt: TGCGCCAGCAGCCAAGGACAGGACTTCTACACCTTC

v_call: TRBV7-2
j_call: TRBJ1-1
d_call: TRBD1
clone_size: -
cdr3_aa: CASIRDRGLEAFF
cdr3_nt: TGTGCCAGCATCCGAGACAGGGGGCTAGAAGCTTTCTTT

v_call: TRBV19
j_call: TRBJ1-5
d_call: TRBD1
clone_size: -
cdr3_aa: CASSPRSGGVSPQHF
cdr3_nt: TGTGCCAGTAGTCCCCGGTCAGGGGGGGTGTCGCCCCAGCATTTT

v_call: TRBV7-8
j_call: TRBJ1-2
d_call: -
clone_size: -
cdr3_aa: CASSLDRSYGYTF
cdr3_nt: TGTGCCAGCAGCTTAGATCGGTCTTATGGCTACACCTTC

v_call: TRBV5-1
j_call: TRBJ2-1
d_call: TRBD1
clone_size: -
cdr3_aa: CASSLGTGYNEQFF
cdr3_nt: TGCGCCAGCAGCCTCGGGACAGGATACAATGAGCAGTTCTTC

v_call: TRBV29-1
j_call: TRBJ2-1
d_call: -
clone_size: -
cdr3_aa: CSVDGMGKSYNEQFF
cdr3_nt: TGCAGCGTTGACGGCATGGGAAAGTCTTACAATGAGCAGTTCTTC

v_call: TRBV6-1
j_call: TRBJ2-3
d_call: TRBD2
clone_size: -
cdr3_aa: CASSEASGDSTDTQYF
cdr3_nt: TGTGCCAGCAGTGAAGCTAGCGGGGACAGCACAGATACGCAGTATTTT

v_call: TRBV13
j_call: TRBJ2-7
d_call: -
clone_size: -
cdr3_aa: CASSLGLAEYEQYF
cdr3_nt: TGTGCCAGCAGCTTAGGACTAGCAGAGTACGAGCAGTACTTC

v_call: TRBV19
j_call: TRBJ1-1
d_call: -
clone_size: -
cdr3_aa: CASSPRQMNTEAFF
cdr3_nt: TGTGCCAGTAGTCCCCGACAGATGAACACTGAAGCTTTCTTT

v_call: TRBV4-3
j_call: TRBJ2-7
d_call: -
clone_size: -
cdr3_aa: CASSQAPTGIYEQYF
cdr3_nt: TGCGCCAGCAGCCAAGCCCCTACAGGGATCTACGAGCAGTACTTC

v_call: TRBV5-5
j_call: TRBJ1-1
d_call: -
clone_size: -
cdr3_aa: CASSLREKGAFF
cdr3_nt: TGTGCCAGCAGCCTAAGGGAGAAGGGGGCTTTCTTT

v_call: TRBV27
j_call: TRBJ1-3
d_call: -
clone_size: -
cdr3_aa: CASSLRGVAGNTIYF
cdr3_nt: TGTGCCAGCAGTTTACGGGGGGTGGCTGGAAACACCATATATTTT

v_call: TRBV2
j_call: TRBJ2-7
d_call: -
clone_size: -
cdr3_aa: CASRLEPPYEQYF
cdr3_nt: TGTGCCAGCAGACTAGAGCCCCCCTACGAGCAGTACTTC

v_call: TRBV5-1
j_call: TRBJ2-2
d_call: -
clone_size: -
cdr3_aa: CASSLSPHTGELFF
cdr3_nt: TGCGCCAGCAGCTTGAGCCCGCACACCGGGGAGCTGTTTTTT

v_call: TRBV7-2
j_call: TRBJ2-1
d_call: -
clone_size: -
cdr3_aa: CASSLAGGRGLEQFF
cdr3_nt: TGTGCCAGCAGCTTAGCGGGGGGTAGGGGGTTGGAGCAGTTCTTC

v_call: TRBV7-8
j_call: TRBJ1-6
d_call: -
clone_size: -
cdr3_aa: CASSLMMESSPLHF
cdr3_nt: TGTGCCAGCAGCTTAATGATGGAGAGCTCACCCCTCCACTTT

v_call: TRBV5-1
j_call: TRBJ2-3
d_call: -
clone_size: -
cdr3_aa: CASSLEARWGTDTQYF
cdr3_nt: TGCGCCAGCAGCTTGGAGGCGAGGTGGGGCACAGATACGCAGTATTTT

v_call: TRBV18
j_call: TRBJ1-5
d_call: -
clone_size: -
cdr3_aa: CASSARTGEGNQPQHF
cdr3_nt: TGTGCCAGCTCCGCTAGGACGGGGGAGGGCAATCAGCCCCAGCATTTT

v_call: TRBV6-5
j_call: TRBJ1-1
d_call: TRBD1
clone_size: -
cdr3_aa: CASSPGGSTEAFF
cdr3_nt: TGTGCCAGCAGTCCAGGGGGCAGCACTGAAGCTTTCTTT

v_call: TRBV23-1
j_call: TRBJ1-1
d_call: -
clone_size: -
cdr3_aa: CASSQSARNNTEAFF
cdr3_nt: TGCGCCAGCAGTCAATCGGCCAGAAATAACACTGAAGCTTTCTTT

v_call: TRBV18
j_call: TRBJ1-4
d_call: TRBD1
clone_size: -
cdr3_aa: CASSLTGVGEKLFF
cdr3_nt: TGTGCCAGCTCACTGACAGGGGTTGGTGAAAAACTGTTTTTT

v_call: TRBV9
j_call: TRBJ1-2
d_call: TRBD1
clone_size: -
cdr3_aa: CASSQGTGGLNYGYTF
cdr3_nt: TGTGCCAGCAGCCAGGGGACAGGGGGCCTAAACTATGGCTACACCTTC

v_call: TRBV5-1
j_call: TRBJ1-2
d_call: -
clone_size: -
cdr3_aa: CASSLVGGQGYGYTF
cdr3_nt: TGCGCCAGCAGCTTGGTGGGGGGGCAAGGCTATGGCTACACCTTC

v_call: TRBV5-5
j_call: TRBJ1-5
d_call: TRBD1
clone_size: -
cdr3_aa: CASSAGLQGAQPQHF
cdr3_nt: TGTGCCAGCAGCGCAGGGCTTCAGGGGGCCCAGCCCCAGCATTTT

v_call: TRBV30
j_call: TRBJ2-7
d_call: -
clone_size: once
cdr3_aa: CAWSDPGLEQYF
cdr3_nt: TGTGCCTGGAGTGATCCAGGGCTCGAGCAGTACTTC

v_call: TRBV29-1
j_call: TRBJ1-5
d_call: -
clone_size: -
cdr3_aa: CSVGGVANQPQHF
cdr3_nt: TGCAGCGTTGGAGGGGTCGCCAATCAGCCCCAGCATTTT

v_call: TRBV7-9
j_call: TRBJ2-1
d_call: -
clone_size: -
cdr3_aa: CASSYGASSYNEQFF
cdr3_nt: TGTGCCAGCAGCTACGGGGCAAGCTCCTACAATGAGCAGTTCTTC

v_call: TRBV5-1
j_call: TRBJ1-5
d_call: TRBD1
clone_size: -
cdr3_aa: CASSEGQGGQPQHF
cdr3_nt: TGCGCCAGCAGCGAAGGACAGGGGGGTCAGCCCCAGCATTTT

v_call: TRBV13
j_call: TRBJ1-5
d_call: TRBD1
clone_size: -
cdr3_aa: CASSLGQGNQPQHF
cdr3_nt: TGTGCCAGCAGCCTCGGACAGGGCAACCAGCCCCAGCATTTT

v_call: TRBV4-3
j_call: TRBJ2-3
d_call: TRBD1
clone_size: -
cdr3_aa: CASSQEGQGGTDTQYF
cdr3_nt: TGCGCCAGCAGCCAAGAGGGACAGGGGGGAACAGATACGCAGTATTTT

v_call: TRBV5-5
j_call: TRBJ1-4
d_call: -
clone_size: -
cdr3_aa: CASSLAFFGGGELFF
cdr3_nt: TGTGCCAGCAGCTTGGCCTTTTTTGGGGGCGGTGAACTGTTTTTT

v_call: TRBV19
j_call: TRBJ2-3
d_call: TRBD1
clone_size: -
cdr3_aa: CASSRNRGGTDTQYF
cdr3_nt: TGTGCCAGTAGCAGAAACAGGGGTGGCACAGATACGCAGTATTTT

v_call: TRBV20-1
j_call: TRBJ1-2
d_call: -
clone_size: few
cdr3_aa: CSATDDYGYTF
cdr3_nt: TGCAGTGCGACGGACGACTATGGCTACACCTTC

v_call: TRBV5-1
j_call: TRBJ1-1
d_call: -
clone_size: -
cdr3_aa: CASSSFQGRNTEAFF
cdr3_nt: TGCGCCAGCAGCTCCTTCCAGGGACGGAACACTGAAGCTTTCTTT

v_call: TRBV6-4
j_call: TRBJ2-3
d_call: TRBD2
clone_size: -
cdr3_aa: CASSDSSGGAPDTQYF
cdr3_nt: TGTGCCAGCAGTGACTCTAGCGGGGGGGCCCCAGATACGCAGTATTTT

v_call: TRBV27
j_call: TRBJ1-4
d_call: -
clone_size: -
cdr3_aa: CASSTDPYEKLFF
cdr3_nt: TGTGCCAGCAGTACCGATCCCTATGAAAAACTGTTTTTT

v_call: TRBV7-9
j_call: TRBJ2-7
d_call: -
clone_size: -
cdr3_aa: CASSHPQGLLPYEQYF
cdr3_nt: TGTGCCAGCAGCCACCCCCAGGGGCTACTTCCCTACGAGCAGTACTTC

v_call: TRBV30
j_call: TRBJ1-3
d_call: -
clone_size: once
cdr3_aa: CAHDRFSGNTIYF
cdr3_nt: TGTGCCCACGACCGTTTCTCTGGAAACACCATATATTTT

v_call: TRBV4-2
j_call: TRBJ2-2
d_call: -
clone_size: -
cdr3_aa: CASSQDRGVGSGELFF
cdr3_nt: TGTGCCAGCAGCCAAGATCGAGGGGTGGGGTCCGGGGAGCTGTTTTTT

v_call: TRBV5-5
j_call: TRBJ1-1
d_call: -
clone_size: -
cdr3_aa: CASSPTGAPLEWTEAFF
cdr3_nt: TGTGCCAGCAGCCCTACCGGGGCCCCGTTAGAATGGACTGAAGCTTTCTTT

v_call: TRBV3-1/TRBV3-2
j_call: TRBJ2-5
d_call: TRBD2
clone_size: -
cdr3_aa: CASSPAGGRETQYF
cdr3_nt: TGTGCCAGCAGCCCGGCGGGGGGCAGAGAGACCCAGTACTTC

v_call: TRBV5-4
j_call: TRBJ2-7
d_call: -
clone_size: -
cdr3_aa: CASSLASSTSYEQYF
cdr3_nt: TGTGCCAGCAGCTTGGCGTCTAGCACCTCCTACGAGCAGTACTTC

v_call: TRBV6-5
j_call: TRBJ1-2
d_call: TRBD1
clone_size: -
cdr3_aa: CASSYGDRGRNYGYTF
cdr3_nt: TGTGCCAGCAGTTACGGCGACAGGGGGCGTAACTATGGCTACACCTTC

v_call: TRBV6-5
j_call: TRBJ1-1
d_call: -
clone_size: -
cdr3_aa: CASSHGAEAFF
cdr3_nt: TGTGCCAGCTCCCATGGGGCTGAAGCTTTCTTT

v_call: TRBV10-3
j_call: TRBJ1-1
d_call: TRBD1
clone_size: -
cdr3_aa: CAIAAKLTGTGRNTEAFF
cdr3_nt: TGTGCCATCGCCGCTAAACTCACCGGGACAGGCCGGAACACTGAAGCTTTCTTT

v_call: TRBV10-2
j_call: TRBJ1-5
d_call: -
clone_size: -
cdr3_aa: CASSDERYSNQPQHF
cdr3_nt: TGCGCCAGCAGTGATGAAAGATATAGCAATCAGCCCCAGCATTTT

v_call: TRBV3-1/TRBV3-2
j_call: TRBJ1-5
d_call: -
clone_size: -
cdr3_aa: CASSQDNSQPQHF
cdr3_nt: TGTGCCAGCAGCCAAGATAATAGTCAGCCCCAGCATTTT

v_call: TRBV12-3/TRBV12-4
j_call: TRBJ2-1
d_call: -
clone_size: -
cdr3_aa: CASSQTNEQFF
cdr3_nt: TGTGCCAGCAGTCAAACAAATGAGCAGTTCTTC

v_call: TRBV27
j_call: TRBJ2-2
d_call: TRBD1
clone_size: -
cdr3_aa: CASSPKGQGKAGELFF
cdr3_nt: TGTGCCAGCAGTCCCAAGGGACAGGGGAAGGCCGGGGAGCTGTTTTTT

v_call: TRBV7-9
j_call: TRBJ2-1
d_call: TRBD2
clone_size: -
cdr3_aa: CASSFSGGDINEQFF
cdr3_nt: TGTGCCAGCAGCTTTAGCGGGGGTGATATCAATGAGCAGTTCTTC

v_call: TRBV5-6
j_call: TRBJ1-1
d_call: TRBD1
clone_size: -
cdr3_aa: CASRLQTGRFGAFF
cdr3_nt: TGTGCCAGCAGACTCCAGACAGGGCGGTTCGGAGCTTTCTTT

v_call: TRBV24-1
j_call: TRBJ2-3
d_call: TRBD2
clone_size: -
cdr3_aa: CATKVAGGPDTQYF
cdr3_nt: TGTGCCACCAAGGTAGCGGGGGGGCCAGATACGCAGTATTTT

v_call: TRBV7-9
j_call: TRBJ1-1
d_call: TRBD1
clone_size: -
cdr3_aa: CASNSGTGTFNTEAFF
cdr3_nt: TGTGCCAGCAACTCCGGGACAGGGACCTTTAACACTGAAGCTTTCTTT

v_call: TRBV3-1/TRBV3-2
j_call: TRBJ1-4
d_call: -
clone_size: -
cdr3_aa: CASSQTGILEKLFF
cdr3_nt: TGTGCCAGCAGCCAGACCGGGATCCTTGAAAAACTGTTTTTT